The text below deals with one TCR beta chain. The sample originates from a study of shared T cell receptors in the human thymus. Assay used: immunoSEQ multiplex PCR; TCRdb lists only in-frame clones, some missing. The top ten clones hold more than 0.008% of a sample with some 700,000 clones, 75% to 90% of them seen once. This sample also belongs to another study, concerning human thymus T cells. From that paper: Each of the donors was a healthy Finnish infant who was undergoing open corrective cardiac surgery for congenital heart defects. Thymus tissue for the work was resected from patients undergoing corrective heart surgery. Both thymic and peripheral blood repertoires showed apparently biased V and J usage. The related literature has documented a marked overlap of thymic repertoires among unrelated individuals.

This receptor was taken from a girl in the first two years of life with a congenital heart defect. The sample consisted of thymocytes.

The CDR3 reads CASSPSGGAVYEQYF. The CDR3 nucleotides are TGTGCCAGCTCTCCTAGCGGGGGGGCGGTTTACGAGCAGTACTTC. The chain uses TRBV18 and TRBJ2-7, with 12 bases that match TRBD2. Germline V CDR1 and CDR2: KGHSH, LQKENI. Trimming took 6 bases from V and 4 from J; bases not matched to a gene: 7. This CDR3 has 15 amino acids.